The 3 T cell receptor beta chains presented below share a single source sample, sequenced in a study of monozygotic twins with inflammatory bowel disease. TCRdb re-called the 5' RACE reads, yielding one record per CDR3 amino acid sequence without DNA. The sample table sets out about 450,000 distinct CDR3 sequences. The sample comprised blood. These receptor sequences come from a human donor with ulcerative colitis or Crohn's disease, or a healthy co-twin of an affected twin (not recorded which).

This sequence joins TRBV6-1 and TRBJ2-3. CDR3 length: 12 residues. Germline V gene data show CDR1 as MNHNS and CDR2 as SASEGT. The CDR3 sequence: CASSAFTDTQYF.

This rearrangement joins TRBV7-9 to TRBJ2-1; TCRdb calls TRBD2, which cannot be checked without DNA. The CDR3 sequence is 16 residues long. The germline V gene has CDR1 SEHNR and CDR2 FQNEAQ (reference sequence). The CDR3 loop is CASSLGPSGNPNEQFF.

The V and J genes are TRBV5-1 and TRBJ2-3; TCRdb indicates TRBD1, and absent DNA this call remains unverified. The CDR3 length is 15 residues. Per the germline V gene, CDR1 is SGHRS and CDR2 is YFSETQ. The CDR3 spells CASSLGQGWADTQYF. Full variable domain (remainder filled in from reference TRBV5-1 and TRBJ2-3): KAGVTQTPRYLIKTRGQQVTLSCSPISGHRSVSWYQQTPGQGLQFLFEYFSETQRNKGNFPGRFSGRQFSNSRSEMNVSTLELGDSALYLCASSLGQGWADTQYFGPGTRLTVL.